The rows below give T cell receptor beta chains drawn from one sample of a study of T cell responses to AZD1222 COVID-19 vaccine. Sequencing used immunoSEQ multiplex PCR; TCRdb keeps in-frame clones, though not all of them. The sample carries roughly 170,000 clones, about nine tenths recorded once. The specimen was peripheral blood, collected on day 0 of AZD1222 vaccination. All receptors derive from an adult in good health. Both conserved end residues are part of each CDR3. The order of the fields is J gene, V gene, D gene, clone size, CDR3 DNA, CDR3 protein. D genes are given only for firm matches. Some rows have no size entry. The others give once, few or many, or a class for an expanded clone.

J: TRBJ2-7; V: TRBV6-4; D: NA; size: once; DNA: TGTGCCAGCAGTTACGAGCAGTACTTC; CDR3: CASSYEQYF
J: TRBJ2-2; V: TRBV5-8; D: TRBD1; size: NA; DNA: TGTGCCAGCAGCACGACAGGGGGCTCGAACACCGGGGAGCTGTTTTTT; CDR3: CASSTTGGSNTGELFF
J: TRBJ2-3; V: TRBV2; D: TRBD1; size: NA; DNA: TGTGCCAGCGGAAGACAGGGGCTGGCAGATACGCAGTATTTT; CDR3: CASGRQGLADTQYF
J: TRBJ2-2; V: TRBV9; D: NA; size: once; DNA: TGTGCCAGCAGCGTAGGGGTGGACACCGGGGAGCTGTTTTTT; CDR3: CASSVGVDTGELFF
J: TRBJ1-1; V: TRBV7-3; D: NA; size: NA; DNA: TGTGCCAGCAGCTTGGGGAAGAACACTGAAGCTTTCTTT; CDR3: CASSLGKNTEAFF
J: TRBJ1-4; V: TRBV20-1; D: NA; size: NA; DNA: TGCAGTGCTAGTGAGGGTCTCGACAGACTTAATGAAAAACTGTTTTTT; CDR3: CSASEGLDRLNEKLFF
J: TRBJ1-2; V: TRBV6-5; D: TRBD1; size: NA; DNA: TGTGCCAGCAGCCTAGGGGGCACTAACTATGGCTACACCTTC; CDR3: CASSLGGTNYGYTF
J: TRBJ2-3; V: TRBV6-4; D: TRBD2; size: NA; DNA: TGTGCCAGCAGTGACACTGGACTAGCGGGCCGCACAGATACGCAGTATTTT; CDR3: CASSDTGLAGRTDTQYF
J: TRBJ1-5; V: TRBV27; D: NA; size: few; DNA: TGTGCCAGCAGTCCCCAGGGATTAGGCAATCAGCCCCAGCATTTT; CDR3: CASSPQGLGNQPQHF
J: TRBJ2-7; V: TRBV12-3/TRBV12-4; D: TRBD1; size: NA; DNA: TGTGCCAGCAGTTTATCAGGGGGCGAGCAGTACTTC; CDR3: CASSLSGGEQYF